The 15 T cell receptor beta chains in this list originate from one sample, sequenced in a study of T cells in Graves' hyperthyroidism and ophthalmopathy. Amplification targeted TCR beta CDR3 regions from RNA transcripts. The primer set for the first-round RT-PCR of the TCR CDR3 was HTBI. MiXCR was run by TCRdb on the multiplex PCR reads, yielding one entry per CDR3 protein. The sample has 490,000 or so distinct CDR3 sequences, about 45% seen once. Sequencing used peripheral blood or thyroid tissue (not recorded which). The origin of the receptors is an adult woman with Graves' disease, either hyperthyroidism or ophthalmopathy (not recorded which).

This clonotype occurred a few times. This chain uses TRBV3-1 with TRBJ1-3; 7 bases line up with TRBD1. The germline V gene has CDR1 LGHDT and CDR2 YNNKEL (reference sequence). The junction had 7 bases not matched to a gene; V was cut back by 8 bases and J by 6 bases. This CDR3 is 13 amino acids long. As DNA, the CDR3 is TGTGCCAGCCAACAGGGGAACGAAAACACCATATATTTT. Translating gives CASQQGNENTIYF. The whole variable domain, remainder taken from reference TRBV3-1 and TRBJ1-3, is DTAVSQTPKYLVTQMGNDKSIKCEQNLGHDTMYWYKQDSKKFLKIMFSYNNKELIINETVPNRFSPKSPDKAHLNLHINSLELGDSAVYFCASQQGNENTIYFGEGSWLTVV.

For this clonotype: An end of the junction differs from the germline gene, which may be a read error. This sequence joins TRBV4-1 and TRBJ1-3; no clear D. This CDR3 is built from 16 residues. CDR1 is MGHRA and CDR2 is YSYEKL in the germline V gene. This chain's CDR3 is CASSQMGTALGNTISF. DNA for the CDR3: TGCGCCAGCAGCCAGATGGGAACGGCTCTTGGAAACACCATATCTTTT.

This clonotype was counted at least ten times. This chain joins TRBV6-5 and TRBJ1-2, with D hard to call. CDR1 and CDR2 (germline): MNHEY, SVGAGI. The length of the CDR3 is 12 residues. V lost 5 bases, J lost 8 bases, and 12 bases lay in between. As DNA, the CDR3 is TGTGCCAGCAGTGACGGGGTGATCGGCTACACCTTC. Translating it yields CASSDGVIGYTF.

The chain links TRBV29-1 to TRBJ2-5, with TRBD2 as a possible D gene (6 bases). The CDR3 consists of 15 residues. Trimming shortened V by 7 bases and J by 5 bases, and 23 bases separated the two germline ends. Germline V CDR1 and CDR2: SQVTM, ANQGSEA. CDR3 sequence: CSAWAGGAGSETQYF. CDR3 nucleotide sequence: TGCAGCGCTTGGGCAGGAGGGGCGGGGAGTGAGACCCAGTACTTC.

A few counts support this clonotype. This chain connects TRBV5-1 to TRBJ2-1; D unclear. In germline, CDR1 is SGHRS, CDR2 YFSETQ. Trimming removed 3 bases from V and 7 bases from J, with 11 bases in between. CDR3 length: 13 residues. The CDR3 DNA reads as TGCGCCAGCAGCTCCTTAGGTGGGAATGAGCAGTTCTTC. Protein sequence: CASSSLGGNEQFF. The full variable domain, with the rest looked up from reference TRBV5-1 and TRBJ2-1, is KAGVTQTPRYLIKTRGQQVTLSCSPISGHRSVSWYQQTPGQGLQFLFEYFSETQRNKGNFPGRFSGRQFSNSRSEMNVSTLELGDSALYLCASSSLGGNEQFFGPGTRLTVL.

CDR3 in amino acids: CASMAQASGELFF. CDR3 in DNA: TGTGCCAGCATGGCCCAGGCTAGCGGGGAGCTGTTTTTT. The V call is TRBV7-2, the J call TRBJ2-2, with D hard to call. Germline V gene lookup returns CDR1 SGHTA and CDR2 FQGNSA. Trimming stripped 7 bases from V and 7 bases from J, with 13 bases between. CDR3 length: 13 residues.

The V gene is TRBV2, the J gene TRBJ1-4, with D maybe TRBD1 (6 bases). Germline loops: CDR1 SNHLY, CDR2 FYNNEI. The CDR3 has 14 residues. V dropped 7 bases and J dropped 3 bases, with 12 bases sitting between them. The DNA for the CDR3 is TGTGCCAGCAAAATGGACAGCCCTAATGAAAAACTGTTTTTT. It encodes CASKMDSPNEKLFF.

In regard to this clonotype: An end of the junction differs from the germline gene, which may be a read error. This chain connects TRBV7-2 to TRBJ2-7, with D maybe TRBD1 (6 bases). Germline CDR1 reads SGHTA; CDR2 reads FQGNSA. This CDR3 region has 13 residues. This CDR3 is CASSLARQEELYF. The CDR3 nucleotides read TGTGCCAGCAGCTTAGCGCGACAGGAGGAGCTGTACTTC.

This clonotype was observed at least ten times. The rearrangement uses TRBV5-4 and TRBJ2-5; no clear D gene. Trimming removed 4 bases from V and 3 bases from J, with 13 bases in between. This CDR3 region has 14 residues. CDR1 is SGHNT and CDR2 is YYREEE in the germline V gene (reference sequence). This chain's CDR3 is CASSPRQAKETQYF. DNA for the CDR3: TGTGCCAGCAGCCCGAGACAAGCCAAAGAGACCCAGTACTTC.

The gene calls are TRBV10-3 and TRBJ2-7; TRBD1 agrees at 9 bases. Germline assignment: CDR1 ENHRY and CDR2 SYGVKD. The V segment lost 4 bases and the J segment 6 bases; nucleotides outside the gene matches: 4. The CDR3 is made up of 13 amino acids. For the CDR3, the DNA is TGTGCCATCAGTGGGACAGGGGCGAGCGAGCAGTACTTC. Translating it yields CAISGTGASEQYF.

This clonotype was seen more than once but under ten times. This rearrangement joins TRBV7-6 to TRBJ1-2; D uncertain. Germline CDR1 is SGHVS and CDR2 is FNYEAQ. This CDR3 comprises 13 residues. With 1 base removed from V and 6 bases from J, the gap between germline ends came to 9 bases. The CDR3 sequence: CASSLDGRDGYTF. The CDR3 DNA reads as TGTGCCAGCAGCTTAGACGGGAGGGATGGCTACACCTTC.

This clonotype was seen repeatedly, ten times or more. V is TRBV10-1 and J is TRBJ1-3, with D possibly TRBD1 on 6 matching bases. V lost 2 bases, J lost 0 bases, and 17 bases lay in between. The germline CDR1 and CDR2 sequences are WNHNN and SYGVQD (reference sequence). The CDR3 covers 18 residues. CDR3 DNA sequence: TGCGCCAGCAGTGAGCTGAGGGACATTCCTTTCTCTGGAAACACCATATATTTT. This sequence encodes CASSELRDIPFSGNTIYF.

The chain carries TRBV7-6 and TRBJ2-3, with a tentative D call TRBD1 (5 bases). The CDR3 runs to 14 residues. Looked up from germline, CDR1 is SGHVS and CDR2 is FNYEAQ. The V end was cut by 0 bases, the J end by 1 base, with 5 bases between. The CDR3 sequence is CASSLAGGTDTQYF. The CDR3 DNA follows: TGTGCCAGCAGCTTAGCAGGGGGCACAGATACGCAGTATTTT.

The gene calls are TRBV24-1 and TRBJ1-1; 10 bases are shared with TRBD1. The trim removed 7 bases at V and 3 bases at J, leaving 1 base unmatched. Germline assignment: CDR1 KGHDR and CDR2 SFDVKD. There are 13 residues in the CDR3. CDR3 bases: TGTGCCACCAGGGACAGGGGGGACACTGAAGCTTTCTTT. Encoded protein: CATRDRGDTEAFF.

A note on this clonotype: A read error may account for a junction end that differs from germline. The chain links TRBV20-1 to TRBJ1-4; the D is unclear. CDR1 and CDR2 from the germline V gene are DFQATT and SNEGSKA (reference sequence). The CDR3 is 16 residues long. The DNA of the CDR3 is TGCAGTGCTAGGGTTGCAGGAGGCACAACTAATGAAATACTGTTTTTT. This encodes CSARVAGGTTNEILFF.